The clone carrying this T cell receptor (beta chain) occurred a few times. Its specificity is not known. Each CDR3 protein gets one entry after TCRdb re-called the reads with MiXCR. The repertoire holds about 110,000 distinct CDR3 sequences, with roughly 30% as singletons. The data originate from a study of T cell repertoires in cytomegalovirus infection. Study-wide points: The study identified carriers of CMV plus the relevant HLA from cumulative public TCR beta family frequency. The ex vivo response showed dominance by HLA-C-restricted CMV-specific TCR beta clonotypes.

The receptor's source is a human donor in good health (CMV status not recorded). Some clones in this sample may be carry-over from other donors' samples. Sequenced here: CD8+ T cells from cultured PBMCs, sampled from culture after CMV antigen stimulation.

CDR3 coding DNA: TGTGCCAGCAGCTTAGCGGCCCTTTTGGCGGGGGGGTGGGGCTCCTACAATGAGCAGTTCTTC. Translation gives CASSLAALLAGGWGSYNEQFF. The rearrangement uses TRBV7-6 and TRBJ2-1, with 9 bases matching TRBD2. V shed 0 bases and J 0 bases; nucleotides not matched to a gene: 15. Germline CDR1 and CDR2: SGHVS and FNYEAQ. The CDR3 loop spans 21 amino acids.